These 13 T cell receptor beta chains came from one sample sequenced in a study of T-cell memory formation after mild COVID-19. Each CDR3 protein gets one entry after TCRdb re-called the 5' RACE reads with MiXCR. Among 110,000 to 150,000 distinct CDR3 sequences listed, almost 25% were seen once. Sequenced: PBMCs or a T cell subset sorted from them (not recorded which). These receptors were collected from an adult woman who had mild COVID-19 (a few samples of this study predate the infection). Cell type and time point are not known.

This clonotype was detected ten times or more. V is TRBV29-1 and J is TRBJ2-3, with 10 bases lining up with TRBD2. Per germline, CDR1 SQVTM and CDR2 ANQGSEA. This CDR3 is built from 13 residues. After removal of 7 bases from V and 2 bases from J, the junction contained 3 bases not matched to a gene. CDR3 sequence: CSGAGGDTDTQYF. DNA for the CDR3: TGCAGCGGAGCGGGAGGGGACACAGATACGCAGTATTTT.

This chain connects TRBV7-9 to TRBJ2-1; TRBD1 matches 9 bases. The CDR3 runs to 16 residues. The junction had 5 bases not matched to a gene; V was cut back by 1 base and J by 4 bases. CDR1 is SEHNR and CDR2 is FQNEAQ in the germline V gene (reference sequence). The CDR3 nucleotides read TGTGCCAGCAGCTTAGGGCTAGGACAGGGGTACAATGAGCAGTTCTTC. It is translated as CASSLGLGQGYNEQFF.

This clonotype was seen more than once but under ten times. J is TRBJ2-1 and V is TRBV4-1; 14 positions agree with TRBD2. V gave up 0 bases and J gave up 9 bases; unmatched junction bases: 4. The germline CDR1 and CDR2 sequences are MGHRA and YSYEKL. The CDR3 runs 16 residues. CDR3 DNA sequence: TGCGCCAGCAGCCAAGAGGGACTAGCGGGAGCTAGTGAGCAGTTCTTC. It specifies CASSQEGLAGASEQFF.

This clonotype was seen only a few times. This sequence joins TRBV6-5 and TRBJ2-5, with D perhaps being TRBD1 or TRBD2 (5 bases each). Trimming shortened V by 3 bases and J by 5 bases, and 22 bases separated the two germline ends. The V gene's germline CDR1 is MNHEY and CDR2 SVGAGI. This CDR3 is 17 amino acids long. The CDR3 reads CASSYGGRGSFGETQYF. As DNA, the CDR3 is TGTGCCAGCAGTTATGGAGGAAGGGGCTCGTTCGGGGAGACCCAGTACTTC.

This clonotype occurred a few times. The chain couples TRBV6-1 to TRBJ2-7; 9 bases map to TRBD1. CDR1 and CDR2 from the germline V gene are MNHNS and SASEGT. Trimming removed 2 bases from V and 5 bases from J; junction bases left unmatched: 10. This CDR3 has 16 residues. CDR3 loop: CASSEIIGTGSDEQYF. In nucleotides, the CDR3 is TGTGCCAGCAGTGAAATAATCGGGACAGGGAGCGACGAGCAGTACTTC.

This clonotype was observed a handful of times. The chain carries TRBV27 and TRBJ2-1; 9 bases align to TRBD1. After removal of 2 bases from V and 7 bases from J, the junction contained 6 bases not matched to a gene. Germline values: CDR1 MNHEY, CDR2 SMNVEV (reference sequence). The CDR3 is made up of 15 amino acids. As DNA, the CDR3 is TGTGCCAGCAGTTTAGGGACAGGGTGGGTGAATGAGCAGTTCTTC. Translation gives CASSLGTGWVNEQFF.

In this sample, this clonotype turned up a few times. The chain links TRBV5-1 to TRBJ1-1; 10 nucleotides agree with TRBD1. Germline V gene data show CDR1 as SGHRS and CDR2 as YFSETQ. Germline trimming cut 3 bases from V and 2 bases from J; bases unmatched to any gene: 4. This CDR3 is 15 amino acids long. This CDR3 reads CASSWGQGLNTEAFF. The CDR3 DNA reads as TGCGCCAGCAGCTGGGGACAGGGGCTCAACACTGAAGCTTTCTTT.

This clonotype showed up just a few times. The genes are TRBV13 and TRBJ2-7; 9 bases match TRBD2. The CDR3 runs 15 residues. V was clipped by 4 bases and J by 7 bases; unmatched bases: 11. Per the germline V gene, CDR1 is PRHDT and CDR2 is FYEKMQ (reference sequence). The CDR3 is CASSSGGLAMGEQYF. In DNA form, the CDR3 reads TGTGCCAGCAGCTCCGGAGGACTAGCGATGGGGGAGCAGTACTTC. Looking up the rest from reference TRBV13 and TRBJ2-7 gives the full variable domain: AAGVIQSPRHLIKEKRETATLKCYPIPRHDTVYWYQQGPGQDPQFLISFYEKMQSDKGSIPDRFSAQQFSDYHSELNMSSLELGDSALYFCASSSGGLAMGEQYFGPGTRLTVT.

The V and J genes are TRBV25-1 and TRBJ2-7, with TRBD2 matching over 10 bases. J was trimmed by 5 bases and V by 6 bases; bases with no gene match: 4. Germline V gene sequence: CDR1 MGHDK, CDR2 SYGVNS. The CDR3 has 13 amino acids. DNA for the CDR3: TGTGCCAGCAGGCTAGCGGGGGACGACGAGCAGTACTTC. Protein product: CASRLAGDDEQYF.

This clonotype has a handful of counts. V and J are TRBV9 and TRBJ1-2; no definite D call. The germline CDR1 and CDR2 sequences are SGDLS and YYNGEE. The V and J ends lost 0 bases and 5 bases respectively, with 5 bases between them. CDR3 length equals 12 residues. The DNA for the CDR3 is TGTGCCAGCAGCGTAGGGGGATATGGCTACACCTTC. As protein: CASSVGGYGYTF.

The V and J genes are TRBV12-3 or TRBV12-4 and TRBJ2-1; 8 bases are a match to TRBD2. The CDR3 has 17 residues. The J segment lost 8 bases and the V segment lost 4 bases, leaving 16 bases of the junction unmatched. The CDR3 sequence: CASSSPSGGIGTDEQFF. The CDR3 nucleotides are TGTGCCAGCAGTTCCCCCTCGGGAGGGATCGGCACGGATGAGCAGTTCTTC.

V and J are TRBV7-9 and TRBJ2-7; no firm D call. CDR1 is SEHNR, CDR2 FQNEAQ, per germline (reference sequence). This CDR3 comprises 13 residues. The germline V and J ends were trimmed by 1 base and 3 bases, with 7 bases remaining between them. CDR3 nucleotides: TGTGCCAGCAGCTTAGTGCCAAACTACGAGCAGTACTTC. Translated, it gives CASSLVPNYEQYF.

This chain links TRBV19 with TRBJ1-5; TRBD1 matches 9 bases. CDR3 length equals 14 residues. The junction had 4 bases not matched to a gene; V was cut back by 4 bases and J by 6 bases. Germline CDR1 reads LNHDA; CDR2 reads SQIVND (reference sequence). The DNA for the CDR3 is TGTGCCAGTAGTACGGGACAGGGAGGTCAGCCCCAGCATTTT. Translation: CASSTGQGGQPQHF.